One and the same sample provided the 18 T cell receptor beta chains below, sequenced in a study of blood T cell repertoires in COVID-19 (dated by TCRdb to the early 2020s). Libraries were constructed by the immunoSEQ multiplex PCR assay. Imported from immuneACCESS, the table was reduced by TCRdb to in-frame sequences with V and J called. These copies leave out some clones; in studies compared against another copy, an unresolved V gene accounts for under half, and the cause of the remainder is not known. The sample table lists 350,000 to 450,000 clones, around 89% of them with a count of one. The top ten clonotypes cover 1.1% of the sample. The sequencing sample was made of PBMCs or T cells enriched from blood (not recorded which). The receptors were sampled from a man aged 30 to 45 who had recovered from COVID-19.

J is TRBJ2-1 and V is TRBV7-6; D is unclear. V was trimmed by 3 bases and J by 5 bases, leaving 8 bases between them. CDR1 and CDR2 from the germline V gene are SGHVS and FNYEAQ. This CDR3 is built from 13 residues. The CDR3 protein is CASSFSSDNEQFF. Here the CDR3 DNA reads TGTGCCAGCAGCTTTAGCTCGGACAATGAGCAGTTCTTC.

The chain uses TRBV27 and TRBJ1-6; D ambiguous. Germline V gene data show CDR1 as MNHEY and CDR2 as SMNVEV (reference sequence). V gave up 2 bases and J gave up 9 bases, with 8 bases separating them. The length of the CDR3 is 13 residues. CDR3 coding DNA: TGTGCCAGCAGTTTAACAGCCTCTTCACCCCTCCACTTT. Its translation: CASSLTASSPLHF.

The chain links TRBV21-1 to TRBJ2-1; the table's D call, TRBD2, has no DNA check behind it. TRBV21-1 is labeled a pseudogene. The CDR3 runs 14 residues. CDR3 sequence: CASSLATGYNEQFF. The CDR3 nucleotides read TGTGCCAGCAGCCTAGCGACCGGCTACAATGAGCAGTTCTTC.

The DNA of the CDR3 is TGTGCCAGCAGCCAAGATCTAACGATGAATTCACCCCTCCACTTT. Amino acid sequence: CASSQDLTMNSPLHF. The chain joins TRBV3-1 (or the pseudogene TRBV3-2) to TRBJ1-6; D gene uncertain. Germline V gives CDR1 LGHDT, CDR2 YNNKEL (reference sequence). The CDR3 has 15 amino acids. The germline V and J ends were trimmed by 0 bases and 7 bases, with 10 bases remaining between them.

The genes are TRBV9 and TRBJ2-1, with TRBD2 matching over 10 bases. Trimming took 3 bases from V and 7 from J; bases not matched to a gene: 7. The CDR3 has 15 amino acids. CDR1 is SGDLS, CDR2 YYNGEE, per germline. The CDR3 coding sequence is TGTGCCAGCAGCGCAGGGGCGGGACTAGCGAATGAGCAGTTCTTC. Translating gives CASSAGAGLANEQFF.

J is TRBJ2-1 and V is TRBV5-1; possible D gene TRBD2, 5 bases. CDR3 size: 11 residues. The germline V gene has CDR1 SGHRS and CDR2 YFSETQ. Deletions cut 5 bases from V and 7 bases from J, with 7 bases between. Written as DNA, the CDR3 is TGCGCCAGCAGGAGGGAGAATGAGCAGTTCTTC. Amino acid sequence: CASRRENEQFF.

V is TRBV2 and J is TRBJ2-7, with TRBD2 identical over 10 bases. The ends lost 9 bases at V and 3 bases at J; junction bases unmatched: 14. Germline V lookup: CDR1 SNHLY, CDR2 FYNNEI. This CDR3 has 16 residues. The CDR3 sequence is CARTRTPGLAIYEQYF. CDR3 nucleotide sequence: TGTGCCAGAACCCGAACTCCGGGACTAGCGATCTACGAGCAGTACTTC.

The chain joins TRBV29-1 to TRBJ2-1; D is perhaps TRBD1 (5 bases). The V and J ends lost 5 bases and 9 bases respectively, with 11 bases between them. The CDR3 has 11 residues. Germline CDR1 SQVTM, CDR2 ANQGSEA. CDR3 nucleotides: TGCAGCGTTCGAAGGGGTATTGAGCAGTTCTTC. Protein sequence: CSVRRGIEQFF.

The chain uses TRBV19 and TRBJ2-2, with D unclear. Looked up from germline, CDR1 is LNHDA and CDR2 is SQIVND (reference sequence). Trimming took 4 bases from V and 0 from J, leaving 6 bases between them. This CDR3 contains 14 residues. The CDR3 DNA sequence: TGTGCCAGTAGTACGTTTGCGAACACCGGGGAGCTGTTTTTT. Residues: CASSTFANTGELFF. The variable domain in full, with the rest retrieved from reference TRBV19 and TRBJ2-2, is DGGITQSPKYLFRKEGQNVTLSCEQNLNHDAMYWYRQDPGQGLRLIYYSQIVNDFQKGDIAEGYSVSREKKESFPLTVTSAQKNPTAFYLCASSTFANTGELFFGEGSRLTVL.

V usage is TRBV29-1 and J usage is TRBJ2-2; a possible D gene is TRBD1 (5 bases). CDR1 and CDR2 (germline): SQVTM, ANQGSEA. V lost 7 bases and J 6 bases, leaving 15 bases between the germline ends. This CDR3 region has 13 residues. Written as DNA, the CDR3 is TGCAGCGCCGGACACCCCGGTCCCGGGGAGCTGTTTTTT. Its protein is CSAGHPGPGELFF.

This chain links TRBV28 with TRBJ1-2, with a tentative D call TRBD1 (6 bases). Between the trimmed V and J ends, which lost 3 bases and 11 bases, there was a span of 19 bases. The CDR3 covers 14 residues. Germline V gene sequence: CDR1 MDHEN, CDR2 SYDVKM. The chain's CDR3 is CASSFFDRIVGYTF. CDR3 sequence (DNA): TGTGCCAGCAGTTTTTTCGACAGGATTGTAGGGTACACCTTC.

The V gene is TRBV11-2, the J gene TRBJ2-7; no definite D call. CDR3 length equals 13 residues. CDR1 SGHAT and CDR2 FQNNGV come from the germline V gene. The V end was cut by 2 bases, the J end by 3 bases, with 8 bases between. The CDR3 nucleotides read TGTGCCAGCAGCTTATTGGTGAGCTACGAGCAGTACTTC. This codes for CASSLLVSYEQYF.

In this sample, this clone turned up once. The V gene is TRBV6-5, the J gene TRBJ1-1; 8 bases agree with TRBD1. The length of the CDR3 is 15 residues. Germline lookup yields CDR1 MNHEY and CDR2 SVGAGI. Trimming took 4 bases from V and 4 from J; bases not matched to a gene: 8. CDR3 residues: CASSFTFDRGTEAFF. For the CDR3, the DNA is TGTGCCAGCAGTTTCACTTTCGACAGGGGCACTGAAGCTTTCTTT.

This sequence joins TRBV27 and TRBJ2-3; D is uncertain. Trimming took 4 bases from V and 7 from J, leaving 18 bases between them. Looked up from germline, CDR1 is MNHEY and CDR2 is SMNVEV (reference sequence). This CDR3 has 15 amino acids. CDR3 protein: CASSSVLPPRNTQYF. The CDR3 nucleotides read TGTGCCAGCAGTTCGGTCCTTCCACCCCGTAATACGCAGTATTTT.

The chain joins TRBV28 to TRBJ2-7; 9 nucleotides align to TRBD2. V shed 3 bases, J shed 3 bases, and the junction held 12 bases outside the gene matches. The germline gives CDR1 MDHEN, CDR2 SYDVKM. CDR3 length: 17 amino acids. The CDR3 loop reads CASSFNFRLAENYEQYF. Written as DNA, the CDR3 is TGTGCCAGCAGTTTCAATTTTCGACTAGCGGAAAACTACGAGCAGTACTTC.

The V gene is TRBV6-1, the J gene TRBJ2-5; the match to TRBD1 covers 7 bases. The CDR3 is 13 residues long. V gave up 3 bases and J gave up 7 bases; unmatched junction bases: 5. Per the germline V gene, CDR1 is MNHNS and CDR2 is SASEGT. The CDR3 DNA sequence: TGTGCCAGCAGTGATATCGAGGGGGCGACCCAGTACTTC. Translated: CASSDIEGATQYF.

This clone appeared a few times. The chain is built from TRBV28 and TRBJ1-4; 9 nucleotides agree with TRBD1. Looked up from germline, CDR1 is MDHEN and CDR2 is SYDVKM. The CDR3 loop spans 15 amino acids. J gave up 4 bases and V 3 bases, and 3 bases lay outside the gene matches. The CDR3 DNA sequence: TGTGCCAGCAGTTTCAGGACAGGGGTTAATGAAAAACTGTTTTTT. This encodes CASSFRTGVNEKLFF.

J is TRBJ2-1 and V is TRBV9, with a possible D match to TRBD2 (5 bases). CDR1 and CDR2 (germline): SGDLS, YYNGEE. Trimming removed 0 bases at V and 8 bases at J, with 15 bases between. The CDR3 is 15 amino acids. This chain's CDR3 is CASSVGAGGKDEQFF. The CDR3 region has the DNA TGTGCCAGCAGCGTAGGTGCGGGTGGTAAGGATGAGCAGTTCTTC.